Shown below are 27 T cell receptor beta chains from a single sample sequenced in a study of chemoradiotherapy in HPV16-positive cancers (dated by TCRdb to 2022 to 2024). Library preparation was by the immunoSEQ multiplex PCR assay. As stored in TCRdb, this immuneACCESS dataset retains in-frame rearrangements with V and J assigned. A fraction of the clones does not appear; measured against another copy, unresolved V genes explain less than half of the discrepancy, and the remainder lacks a known reason. In all, the sample holds approximately 6,100 clones, and just over 85% of those were seen once. The ten biggest clones cover approximately 30% of the sample. The material was blood, obtained from a patient who underwent chemoradiotherapy. These receptors all come from a human donor with HPV-associated anogenital cancer.

This clone was observed once. This chain uses TRBV27 with TRBJ1-2; possible D gene TRBD1, 5 bases. The CDR3 covers 15 residues. CDR1 is MNHEY and CDR2 is SMNVEV in the germline V gene (reference sequence). The V gene lost 2 bases and the J gene lost 5 bases, with 15 bases spanning the gap. CDR3 residues: CASSLGGADAYGYTF. The CDR3 region has the DNA TGTGCCAGCAGTTTAGGCGGGGCCGACGCATATGGCTACACCTTC.

This rearrangement joins TRBV7-2 to TRBJ2-5, with D possibly TRBD1 on 6 matching bases. Germline assignment: CDR1 SGHTA and CDR2 FQGNSA. V gave up 5 bases and J gave up 5 bases, with 12 bases separating them. The CDR3 contains 13 residues. The CDR3 nucleotides read TGTGCCAGCAGCCTCGAAAGGGGGGAGACCCAGTACTTC. This translates into CASSLERGETQYF.

The V call is TRBV7-9, the J call TRBJ2-1, with D possibly matching TRBD1 (6 bases). The CDR3 runs to 15 residues. With 5 bases removed from V and 0 bases from J, the gap between germline ends came to 11 bases. CDR1 is SEHNR, CDR2 FQNEAQ, per germline (reference sequence). DNA of the CDR3: TGTGCCAGCAGCCCGCGCAGGGGCTCCTACAATGAGCAGTTCTTC. It yields the protein CASSPRRGSYNEQFF.

This clone is large in the sample. The DNA of the CDR3 is TGTGCCAGCAGCGGAGTCACCACCGGGGAGCTGTTTTTT. Translating it yields CASSGVTTGELFF. The V gene is TRBV7-6, the J gene TRBJ2-2; D is ambiguous. Germline V gives CDR1 SGHVS, CDR2 FNYEAQ. Trimming stripped 5 bases from V and 4 bases from J, with 8 bases between. CDR3 length equals 13 residues.

J is TRBJ1-5 and V is TRBV2; possible D gene TRBD1, 5 bases. Trimming removed 1 base at V and 9 bases at J, with 13 bases between. The CDR3 totals 14 residues. Looked up from germline, CDR1 is SNHLY and CDR2 is FYNNEI. In nucleotides, the CDR3 is TGTGCCAGCAGTGAAGGGTCGGGGGTACGGCCCCAGCATTTT. Its protein is CASSEGSGVRPQHF.

The chain links TRBV15 to TRBJ2-3; unclear D gene. V lost 3 bases and J lost 0, with 7 bases in between. Germline V gene lookup returns CDR1 LNHNV and CDR2 YYDKDF (reference sequence). The CDR3 runs 14 residues. CDR3 DNA sequence: TGTGCCACCAGCAGCGGAAAAAGCACAGATACGCAGTATTTT. Residues: CATSSGKSTDTQYF.

The chain carries TRBV15 and TRBJ2-2; 9 bases map to TRBD1. The V gene end was trimmed by 0 bases and the J gene end by 4 bases; junction bases not matched to a gene: 9. CDR1 and CDR2 from the germline V gene are LNHNV and YYDKDF (reference sequence). This CDR3 has 18 residues. CDR3 residues: CATSREGPGQGSTGELFF. Here the CDR3 DNA reads TGTGCCACCAGCAGAGAGGGGCCGGGACAGGGTTCCACCGGGGAGCTGTTTTTT.

This clone has a single count. The chain joins TRBV13 to TRBJ2-3; D not certain. V gave up 5 bases and J gave up 2 bases, with 17 bases separating them. CDR1 is PRHDT and CDR2 is FYEKMQ in the germline V gene (reference sequence). The CDR3 has 16 residues. CDR3 protein: CASSPTSNANTDTQYF. CDR3 bases: TGTGCCAGCAGCCCGACCTCTAACGCTAACACAGATACGCAGTATTTT.

The rearrangement joins TRBV5-1 to TRBJ2-2, with D unclear. Germline CDR1 SGHRS, CDR2 YFSETQ. V was cut by 0 bases and J by 4 bases, with 7 bases left in between. This CDR3 comprises 14 residues. The CDR3 bases are TGCGCCAGCAGCTTGGTTCCTTCCACCGGGGAGCTGTTTTTT. Translated, it gives CASSLVPSTGELFF.

Here the CDR3 DNA reads TGTGCCAGCAGCTTTGGACAGGACTATGGCTACACCTTC. Its translation: CASSFGQDYGYTF. This chain connects TRBV7-2 to TRBJ1-2, with 7 bases matching TRBD1. The CDR3 is 13 amino acids. V gave up 3 bases and J gave up 3 bases; unmatched junction bases: 1. CDR1 and CDR2 (germline): SGHTA, FQGNSA.

This chain uses TRBV2 with TRBJ1-3; a possible D gene is TRBD1 (5 bases). CDR1 is SNHLY and CDR2 is FYNNEI in the germline V gene. This CDR3 has 16 amino acids. Between the trimmed V and J ends, which lost 6 bases and 0 bases, there was a span of 15 bases. The CDR3 DNA sequence: TGTGCCAGCAGCCCCCCCGGACAAATCTCTGGAAACACCATATATTTT. Its translation is CASSPPGQISGNTIYF.

The chain couples TRBV11-2 to TRBJ1-5; the match to TRBD1 covers 7 bases. J was trimmed by 5 bases and V by 5 bases; bases with no gene match: 9. CDR1 and CDR2 (germline): SGHAT, FQNNGV. The CDR3 has 15 amino acids. In DNA form, the CDR3 reads TGTGCCAGCAGCCCCAACACAGGGGCGCATCAGCCCCAGCATTTT. Translation: CASSPNTGAHQPQHF.

The chain employs TRBV5-6 and TRBJ2-7; unclear D gene. The CDR3 consists of 14 residues. The V gene lost 0 bases and the J gene lost 8 bases, with 15 bases spanning the gap. CDR1 and CDR2 from the germline V gene are SGHDT and YYEEEE. Written as DNA, the CDR3 is TGTGCCAGCAGCTTGGTCCAACGGCCCGACAAGCAGTACTTC. Residues: CASSLVQRPDKQYF. Drawing the rest from reference TRBV5-6 and TRBJ2-7, the complete variable domain is DAGVTQSPTHLIKTRGQQVTLRCSPKSGHDTVSWYQQALGQGPQFIFQYYEEEERQRGNFPDRFSGHQFPNYSSELNVNALLLGDSALYLCASSLVQRPDKQYFGPGTRLTVT.

This clone was detected only a few times. The chain carries TRBV28 and TRBJ1-1, with D possibly matching TRBD1 (5 bases). Trimming shortened V by 5 bases and J by 1 base, and 5 bases separated the two germline ends. Germline lookup yields CDR1 MDHEN and CDR2 SYDVKM. The CDR3 is 12 amino acids. The CDR3 nucleotides read TGTGCCAGCAGTAGGGGGAACACTGAAGCTTTCTTT. As protein: CASSRGNTEAFF.

This clone was seen only a few times. This chain links TRBV14 with TRBJ1-2; D is uncertain. This CDR3 has 15 residues. Germline CDR1 and CDR2: SGHDN and FVKESK. V gave up 1 base and J gave up 3 bases, with 12 bases separating them. The CDR3 is CASSQVPGQYYGYTF. DNA for the CDR3: TGTGCCAGCAGCCAAGTGCCAGGCCAATACTATGGCTACACCTTC.

This chain uses TRBV11-2 with TRBJ1-1; D call uncertain. The CDR3 covers 14 residues. V was pared by 3 bases and J by 5 bases, with 13 bases between. Germline V gene data show CDR1 as SGHAT and CDR2 as FQNNGV. The CDR3 DNA reads as TGTGCCAGCAGCTTTGAAGGACGCGGTACTGAAGCTTTCTTT. It codes for CASSFEGRGTEAFF.

This chain uses TRBV18 with TRBJ1-1; 8 bases agree with TRBD1. After removal of 0 bases from V and 4 bases from J, the junction contained 7 bases not matched to a gene. Germline loops: CDR1 KGHSH, CDR2 LQKENI. The CDR3 sequence is 16 residues long. The CDR3 coding sequence is TGTGCCAGCTCACCACCCCAGAACAGGGGGGGCACTGAAGCTTTCTTT. This codes for CASSPPQNRGGTEAFF. Full variable domain (remainder filled in from reference TRBV18 and TRBJ1-1): NAGVMQNPRHLVRRRGQEARLRCSPMKGHSHVYWYRQLPEEGLKFMVYLQKENIIDESGMPKERFSAEFPKEGPSILRIQQVVRGDSAAYFCASSPPQNRGGTEAFFGQGTRLTVV.

CDR3 in amino acids: CASSGDSNQPQHF. Here the CDR3 DNA reads TGTGCCAGCAGCGGCGATAGCAATCAGCCCCAGCATTTT. This sequence joins TRBV9 and TRBJ1-5; D uncertain. CDR1 SGDLS and CDR2 YYNGEE come from the germline V gene. The CDR3 contains 13 residues. The germline V and J ends were trimmed by 3 bases and 0 bases, with 4 bases remaining between them.

The CDR3 region has the DNA TGTGCCAGCTCACCCTATAGACAGAGCTCTGGAAACACCATATATTTT. It specifies CASSPYRQSSGNTIYF. The chain couples TRBV18 to TRBJ1-3; D may be TRBD1 (5 bases). The CDR3 has 16 residues. Germline lookup yields CDR1 KGHSH and CDR2 LQKENI. V was cut by 3 bases and J by 0 bases, with 12 bases left in between.

This clone has a single count. The chain has TRBV5-1 and TRBJ2-1; 12 bases agree with TRBD2. The CDR3 has 15 amino acids. V shed 4 bases, J shed 6 bases, and the junction held 5 bases outside the gene matches. The germline gives CDR1 SGHRS, CDR2 YFSETQ. DNA for the CDR3: TGCGCCAGCAGCACCGGGACTAGCGGGCTCAATGAGCAGTTCTTC. Translation: CASSTGTSGLNEQFF.

This chain connects TRBV6-5 to TRBJ2-1; a weak D match, TRBD1 (5 bases). V shed 6 bases and J shed 7 bases, with 16 bases lying between them. The germline gives CDR1 MNHEY, CDR2 SVGAGI. The CDR3 length is 14 residues. The CDR3, as DNA: TGTGCCAGCAGATCCTCCAGGGCTGTAAATGAGCAGTTCTTC. It specifies CASRSSRAVNEQFF.

This clone showed up just a few times. CDR3 in amino acids: CASSYLRGNYGYTF. The CDR3 bases are TGTGCCAGCAGTTATTTACGGGGAAACTATGGCTACACCTTC. V and J are TRBV28 and TRBJ1-2; D not certain. The CDR3 sequence is 14 residues long. The V gene lost 4 bases and the J gene lost 2 bases, with 11 bases spanning the gap. Germline CDR1 reads MDHEN; CDR2 reads SYDVKM.

The chain links TRBV28 to TRBJ1-1, with unresolved D. This CDR3 comprises 11 residues. Trimming removed 7 bases from V and 0 bases from J, with 3 bases in between. In germline, CDR1 is MDHEN, CDR2 SYDVKM. The CDR3 here is CASMMNTEAFF. The CDR3 DNA reads as TGTGCCAGCATGATGAACACTGAAGCTTTCTTT.

V is TRBV5-4 and J is TRBJ2-5; D unresolved. The CDR3 runs to 11 residues. V was cut by 1 base and J by 5 bases, with 3 bases left in between. Looked up from germline, CDR1 is SGHNT and CDR2 is YYREEE (reference sequence). This CDR3 is CASSLRETQYF. For the CDR3, the DNA is TGTGCCAGCAGCTTGCGTGAGACCCAGTACTTC.

The J gene is TRBJ2-3, the V gene TRBV19, with no clear D. CDR1 is LNHDA and CDR2 is SQIVND in the germline V gene (reference sequence). The V and J ends lost 5 bases and 4 bases respectively, with 7 bases between them. The CDR3 spans 12 residues. The CDR3 DNA sequence: TGTGCCAGTAGTCCGGGTTCAGATACGCAGTATTTT. It codes for CASSPGSDTQYF.

This chain's CDR3 is CASSGIGGRYNEQFF. The CDR3 DNA reads TGTGCCAGCAGTGGAATAGGGGGCCGATACAATGAGCAGTTCTTC. The chain carries TRBV2 and TRBJ2-1; 7 bases match TRBD1. J was trimmed by 4 bases and V by 4 bases; bases with no gene match: 7. Germline assignment: CDR1 SNHLY and CDR2 FYNNEI. The CDR3 consists of 15 residues.

The chain combines TRBV5-1 with TRBJ2-4; D is possibly TRBD1 or TRBD2 (6 bases each). The CDR3 contains 16 residues. V shed 0 bases and J shed 7 bases, with 17 bases lying between them. Germline CDR1 reads SGHRS; CDR2 reads YFSETQ. The DNA for the CDR3 is TGCGCCAGCAGCTTGGGCCTCACAGGGACTGGGAACATTCAGTACTTC. Amino acids: CASSLGLTGTGNIQYF.